A single sample is the source of the 4 T cell receptor beta chains below, sequenced in a study of T cell responses to AZD1222 COVID-19 vaccine. Repertoires were generated with immunoSEQ multiplex PCR, while TCRdb's copy carries only in-frame clones and drops some. In the table there are about 93,000 clones, just under 90% of which are singletons. Sequenced material: peripheral blood, taken on day 0 of MenACWY control vaccination. These receptors came from an adult in good health.

The chain is built from TRBV5-1 and TRBJ1-1; possibly TRBD1 for D (5 bases). Trimming left V 4 bases short and J 4 bases short, with 20 bases between. CDR3 length: 16 residues. Germline lookup yields CDR1 SGHRS and CDR2 YFSETQ. CDR3 region: CASSKGRGEWSTEAFF. The CDR3 DNA reads TGCGCCAGCAGCAAGGGGCGGGGGGAATGGAGCACTGAAGCTTTCTTT.

The genes are TRBV6-5 and TRBJ2-7; TRBD1 matches at 7 bases. The germline V gene has CDR1 MNHEY and CDR2 SVGAGI. CDR3 length: 14 residues. J was trimmed by 3 bases and V by 5 bases; bases with no gene match: 7. The CDR3 loop is CASSRDSRFYEQYF. In nucleotides, the CDR3 is TGTGCCAGCAGTCGGGACAGCCGATTCTACGAGCAGTACTTC.

The chain has TRBV28 and TRBJ1-6; a possible D gene is TRBD1 (5 bases). The CDR3 totals 16 residues. Trimming shortened V by 6 bases and J by 0 bases, and 12 bases separated the two germline ends. From germline, CDR1 is MDHEN and CDR2 SYDVKM. The CDR3 region has the DNA TGTGCCAGCAGGATAAGAACAGGCTCCTATAATTCACCCCTCCACTTT. The encoded protein is CASRIRTGSYNSPLHF.

The chain carries TRBV9 and TRBJ1-6; D gene ambiguous. CDR3 length equals 15 residues. Germline CDR1 is SGDLS and CDR2 is YYNGEE. V lost 4 bases to trimming and J lost 6 bases, with 14 bases between them. CDR3 sequence reads: CASSLGWEGNSPLHF. The CDR3 region has the DNA TGTGCCAGCAGCCTGGGGTGGGAAGGTAATTCACCCCTCCACTTT.